The 10 T cell receptor beta chains reported below all come from one sample, sequenced in a study of shared clonotypes between healthy human individuals. The protocol was immunoSEQ multiplex PCR, while the TCRdb copy is restricted to in-frame clones and leaves out a portion. The repertoire holds a few hundred thousand clones, with over 60% as singletons. Input material: memory CD4+ T cells sorted from blood. Subset meaning: CD45RA-negative fraction. The origin of the receptors is a man aged 25 to 40 in good health.

The rearrangement uses TRBV7-3 and TRBJ2-3, with D hard to call. Between the trimmed V and J ends, which lost 3 bases and 0 bases, there was a span of 7 bases. Germline CDR1 reads SGHTA; CDR2 reads FQGTGA. There are 14 residues in the CDR3. The CDR3 sequence: CASSFVGSTDTQYF. The CDR3 DNA reads TGTGCCAGCAGCTTCGTCGGGAGCACAGATACGCAGTATTTT.

This chain uses TRBV11-2 with TRBJ2-1; TRBD2 agrees at 9 bases. CDR3 length: 19 amino acids. CDR1 is SGHAT and CDR2 is FQNNGV in the germline V gene. V shed 5 bases, J shed 4 bases, and the junction held 18 bases outside the gene matches. The CDR3 coding sequence is TGTGCCAGCAGCCCCCCCCGGGTCACGGGACTAGCAATTTACAATGAGCAGTTCTTC. Its protein product is CASSPPRVTGLAIYNEQFF.

This clone was counted only a few times. The rearrangement links TRBV5-1 to TRBJ2-6; D could derive from TRBD1 or TRBD2 (5 bases each). The V end lost 2 bases, the J end lost 2 bases, and 14 bases lay between the germline ends. CDR3 length: 17 residues. The germline gives CDR1 SGHRS, CDR2 YFSETQ. CDR3 residues: CASSLVPRGAGANVLTF. In DNA form, the CDR3 reads TGCGCCAGCAGCTTAGTGCCCCGGGGCGCTGGGGCCAACGTCCTGACTTTC.

This clone was detected a few times. The chain employs TRBV6-1 and TRBJ2-5, with D possibly TRBD2 on 6 matching bases. Germline V lookup: CDR1 MNHNS, CDR2 SASEGT. Trimming shortened V by 11 bases and J by 5 bases, and 21 bases separated the two germline ends. The CDR3 spans 14 residues. The CDR3 protein is CAGLGGGTGETQYF. The CDR3 DNA is TGTGCCGGACTTGGAGGAGGGACGGGGGAGACCCAGTACTTC.

In DNA, the CDR3 is TGTGCCAGCAGCTTGGAGGGCTGGCAAGAGACCCAGTACTTC. Its translation: CASSLEGWQETQYF. The chain has TRBV5-8 and TRBJ2-5; no clear D. The CDR3 runs 14 residues. V shed 0 bases and J shed 2 bases, with 8 bases lying between them. Germline assignment: CDR1 SGHTS and CDR2 YDEGEE.

CDR3 loop: CASTPGRDEKLFF. The CDR3 DNA reads as TGTGCCAGCACCCCAGGGAGGGACGAAAAACTGTTTTTT. The chain recombines TRBV28 with TRBJ1-4; a possible D gene is TRBD1 (5 bases). Trimming cost V 7 bases and J 8 bases, with 14 bases left between them. The germline V gene has CDR1 MDHEN and CDR2 SYDVKM. The CDR3 consists of 13 residues.

V is TRBV11-2 and J is TRBJ1-4, with a possible D match to TRBD1 (6 bases). V was clipped by 1 base and J by 7 bases, with 16 bases between them. This CDR3 comprises 16 residues. From germline, CDR1 is SGHAT and CDR2 FQNNGV. The CDR3 is CASSLGTGGRGEKLFF. The CDR3 coding sequence is TGTGCCAGCAGCTTAGGGACCGGGGGGCGCGGTGAAAAACTGTTTTTT.

This clone was seen a few times. The V gene is TRBV7-2, the J gene TRBJ2-7; TRBD1 matches 9 bases. The CDR3 runs to 14 residues. Germline trimming cut 7 bases from V and 0 bases from J; bases unmatched to any gene: 4. Germline assignment: CDR1 SGHTA and CDR2 FQGNSA. The CDR3, as DNA: TGTGCCAGCACCAGGGACAGGGTCTCCTACGAGCAGTACTTC. The encoded protein is CASTRDRVSYEQYF.

V gene TRBV5-1 combines with J gene TRBJ1-2; 7 bases fit TRBD1. The V segment lost 4 bases and the J segment 4 bases; nucleotides outside the gene matches: 10. This CDR3 has 15 residues. Germline V gene sequence: CDR1 SGHRS, CDR2 YFSETQ. CDR3 sequence reads: CASSLDRLNIYGYTF. In DNA form, the CDR3 reads TGCGCCAGCAGCCTGGACAGGCTCAACATCTATGGCTACACCTTC.

The gene calls are TRBV9 and TRBJ2-7, with D perhaps matching TRBD1 (6 bases). The germline V gene has CDR1 SGDLS and CDR2 YYNGEE. The length of the CDR3 is 13 residues. V gave up 3 bases and J gave up 3 bases, with 10 bases separating them. The CDR3 spells CASSAGANYEQYF. CDR3 DNA sequence: TGTGCCAGCAGCGCAGGGGCAAACTACGAGCAGTACTTC. The variable domain in full, with the rest retrieved from reference TRBV9 and TRBJ2-7, is DSGVTQTPKHLITATGQRVTLRCSPRSGDLSVYWYQQSLDQGLQFLIQYYNGEERAKGNILERFSAQQFPDLHSELNLSSLELGDSALYFCASSAGANYEQYFGPGTRLTVT.